This section outlines one T cell receptor (beta chain) sequence together with its context. Its antigen specificity is not known. Base qualities were left out, and no much larger clone turns up one base away. Participants in the prospective study were aged about 18 to 89 years, lived in 20 to 25 United States geographic areas, and enrolled through a virtual design. In the prospective study, participants were assigned to cohorts based on the clinical history participants reported in a screening survey and a study questionnaire. Recovered participants in ImmuneRACE Cohort 3 were defined as having two consecutive negative NP/OP PCR tests, clearance from a healthcare professional, or resolution of symptoms. Mobile phlebotomists in the prospective study collected whole blood, serum and a nasopharyngeal or oropharyngeal swab from every participant. Additional blood draws and questionnaires over an approximately two-month period could optionally be provided by prospective study participants. Blood samples from the prospective study were shipped frozen or at room temperature prior to DNA extraction.

This record comes from a study of blood T cell repertoires in COVID-19 (dated by TCRdb to about 2020). For the wider study: The collaborator samples originated in the United States, Italy and Spain and spanned the acute and convalescent phases of COVID-19. The prospective study material was composed of cDNA or gDNA derived from T cells, B-cell-depleted T cells, or PBMCs. The dataset comprised deeply sampled blood TCRbeta repertoires from subjects exposed to, actively infected with, or recovered from COVID-19. The repertoires were released in a freely available public database intended as a resource for research on the immune response to SARS-CoV-2. Samples came from the ongoing ImmuneRACE study (first 160 participants) plus 1,254 subjects from 6 global collaborators. Sample metadata almost always included a de-identified subject ID, COVID-19 status, age in years and sex. HLA class I and class II types, where available, came from metadata supplied by the sample provider rather than from assay-based typing.

The immunoSEQ Assay, a bias-controlled multiplex PCR, was used to amplify TCRbeta CDR3 regions from genomic DNA. The study's own analysis went as follows. The number of nucleated cells in each sample was estimated from the amplification of reference gene primers within the assay. To quantify the absolute abundance of each unique TCRbeta CDR3 rearrangement, sequence reads were collapsed and filtered. For each sample, productive Simpson clonality was calculated as the square root of Simpson's diversity index across productive rearrangements. The clones in this table, taken by TCRdb from immuneACCESS, are in-frame only. Not every clone is retained; where verified, under half of the shortfall comes from an unresolved V gene, and the cause of the rest is unknown. V, J and clone size are those of that table, while D and trimming were read from the DNA. The sample yields 200,000 to 250,000 clones; over 80% were counted once. Jointly, the top ten make up approximately 6.8% of the sample.

What the study reported, not specific to this receptor: The quantity of clinical and demographic metadata differed by source and by participant and was supplied without curation.

Sequencing was done on a sample of PBMCs or T cells enriched from blood (not recorded which). The receptor was derived from a woman between 40 and 55 years old who had recovered from COVID-19.

At the DNA level, the sequence is TGTGCCAGCAGCTTAGGACCAGGTCGGGAAAAACTGTTTTTT. Its translation is CASSLGPGREKLFF. The chain is made from TRBV7-9 and TRBJ1-4; the D gene remains uncertain. V loses 1 base, J loses 8 bases, and the germline ends lie 11 bases apart. The CDR3 measures 14 amino acids from cysteine to phenylalanine. Of the read, only the CDR3 DNA is kept; its 42 bases are in frame from base 1. CDR1 and CDR2, looked up from the germline V gene (reference sequence), are SEHNR and FQNEAQ.